Listed here is a single TCR beta chain. Its antigen has not been determined. There are no base qualities to consult, and no much larger clone falls within one base. The sample originates from a study of blood T cell repertoires in COVID-19 (dated by TCRdb to 2018 to 2020). Context from the whole study: The collaborator samples originated in the United States, Italy and Spain and spanned the acute and convalescent phases of COVID-19. The dataset comprised deeply sampled blood TCRbeta repertoires from subjects exposed to, actively infected with, or recovered from COVID-19. Samples were obtained from the ongoing ImmuneRACE study (first 160 participants) and from 1,254 subjects provided by 6 global collaborators. The material from the prospective study consisted of cDNA or gDNA derived from T cells, B-cell-depleted T cells, or PBMCs. A freely available public database, intended as a resource for researchers studying the immune response to SARS-CoV-2, is where the repertoires were released. Where available, HLA class I and class II types were taken from metadata supplied by the sample provider and were not determined by assay-based typing. The sample metadata nearly always contained a de-identified subject ID, COVID-19 status, age in years and sex.

Another Seattle source contributed samples from volunteer blood donors who had recovered from COVID-19. The collaborating institutions used their own protocols to collect whole blood in K2EDTA tubes. Collaborator samples were shipped for TCRbeta analysis as frozen whole blood, isolated PBMCs, or DNA extracted from either sample type. TCRbeta CDR3 regions were amplified from genomic DNA using the immunoSEQ Assay, a bias-controlled multiplex PCR. As for how the authors treated the data: The number of nucleated cells in each sample was estimated from the amplification of reference gene primers within the assay. To quantify the absolute abundance of each unique TCRbeta CDR3 rearrangement, sequence reads were collapsed and filtered. For each sample, productive Simpson clonality was calculated as the square root of Simpson's diversity index over productive rearrangements. Drawn from immuneACCESS, this table holds only the in-frame rearrangements with V and J called that TCRdb kept. Clones are partly lost; checked studies trace under half to an unresolved V gene and leave the rest unexplained. That table gives V, J and clone size, and the DNA gave D and trimming. Across this sample there are about 250,000 clones, with 86% seen only once. Together, the top ten hold under 2% of the sample.

The full study reports these points: The amount of clinical and demographic metadata varied by source and participant and was provided uncurated.

The sequenced sample consisted of peripheral blood. The source of this sequence is a woman aged 60-75 years who had recovered from COVID-19.

The CDR3 sequence is CASSVTGGPNEQFF. The DNA sequence is TGTGCCAGCAGCGTCACGGGGGGGCCCAATGAGCAGTTCTTC. This chain is built from TRBV9 and TRBJ2-1, with TRBD2 identical over 8 junction bases. The CDR3 contains 14 residues, cysteine and phenylalanine counted. Only the CDR3 part of the read is kept: 42 bases, read in frame from the first base. CDR1 and CDR2 are drawn from the germline V gene: SGDLS, YYNGEE. Trimming removed 2 bases from V and 6 bases from J; the gene matches leave 4 bases unexplained. The CDR3 plus the reference TRBV9 and TRBJ2-1 genes for the other parts give the full variable domain: DSGVTQTPKHLITATGQRVTLRCSPRSGDLSVYWYQQSLDQGLQFLIQYYNGEERAKGNILERFSAQQFPDLHSELNLSSLELGDSALYFCASSVTGGPNEQFFGPGTRLTVL.